This record looks at one T cell receptor (beta chain) sequence and its context. Its antigen specificity is not known. No much larger clonotype is one base removed from it; base qualities were not supplied. This sample was included in a study of blood T cell repertoires in COVID-19 (dated by TCRdb to the early 2020s). Study-wide context: The collaborator samples originated in the United States, Italy and Spain and spanned the acute and convalescent phases of COVID-19. The material from the prospective study consisted of cDNA or gDNA derived from T cells, B-cell-depleted T cells, or PBMCs. Deeply sampled blood TCRbeta repertoires from subjects exposed to, actively infected with, or recovered from COVID-19 were included in the dataset. The repertoires were made available in a free public database intended to serve as a resource for research on the immune response to SARS-CoV-2. Samples came from the ongoing ImmuneRACE study (first 160 participants) plus 1,254 subjects from 6 global collaborators. Nearly every sample came with metadata listing a de-identified subject ID, COVID-19 status, age in years and sex. Where available, HLA class I and class II types were taken from metadata supplied by the sample provider and were not determined by assay-based typing. Study-wide conclusions, independent of this receptor: How much clinical and demographic metadata was included differed by source and by participant, and the metadata was provided uncurated.

In the prospective study, participants were roughly 18 to 100 years old, resided in about two dozen geographic areas of the United States, and were enrolled through a virtual design. In the prospective study, cohorts were assigned on the basis of participant-reported clinical history obtained from a screening survey and a study questionnaire. Mobile phlebotomists in the prospective study collected whole blood, serum and a nasopharyngeal or oropharyngeal swab from every participant. Over a 2-month period, participants in the prospective study had the option of providing additional blood draws and questionnaires. Before DNA extraction, prospective study blood samples were shipped either frozen or at room temperature. TCRbeta CDR3 regions were amplified from genomic DNA using the immunoSEQ Assay, a bias-controlled multiplex PCR. The authors' analysis ran thus. Nucleated cell counts per sample were estimated from amplification of reference gene primers within the assay. Sequence reads were collapsed and filtered to measure the absolute abundance of every unique TCRbeta CDR3 rearrangement. For each sample, productive Simpson clonality was calculated by taking the square root of Simpson's diversity index across productive rearrangements. TCRdb stores this immuneACCESS table with in-frame sequences only. Part of the clones is absent; in the studies checked, under half of the shortfall reflects unresolved V genes, and no reason is known for the rest. The DNA gave D and trimming, while V, J and clone size come from that table. The sample table holds roughly 300,000 clones, of which roughly 90% were seen once. In total, the top ten clones hold over 2% of the sample.

Including cysteine and phenylalanine, the CDR3 has 16 amino acids. The only DNA kept is the CDR3, 48 bases in frame from the first base. CDR1 and CDR2 are drawn from the germline V gene: SGDLS, YYNGEE. Here V drops 3 bases and J drops 3 bases, and the junction holds 7 bases not matched to any gene. The chain links TRBV9 with TRBJ1-3, with 9 junctional bases fitting TRBD1. This receptor was obtained from a woman in her thirties or forties with acute COVID-19. The sample was PBMCs or T cells enriched from blood (not recorded which). CDR3 reads: CASSARDRVDGNTIYF. Here is the DNA: TGTGCCAGCAGCGCCCGGGACAGGGTAGATGGAAACACCATATATTTT.